This T cell receptor beta chain is drawn from a study of T cells expressing NK-cell markers. This CDR3 contains 13 residues. Germline CDR1 reads SGHVS; CDR2 reads FQNEAQ. TCRdb re-called the 5' RACE reads and shows each CDR3 protein once, DNA omitted. Here the sample table reports a few hundred thousand distinct CDR3 sequences. J is TRBJ2-7 and V is TRBV7-8; TCRdb calls TRBD1, which cannot be checked without DNA. Source material: blood T cells: a sorted CD56 or NKG2C T cell subset, CD4+ or CD8+ T cells, or bulk PBMC T cells (not recorded which). The receptor was derived from a man between 18 and 29 years old in good health. The CDR3 protein is CASSLLGGYEQYF.